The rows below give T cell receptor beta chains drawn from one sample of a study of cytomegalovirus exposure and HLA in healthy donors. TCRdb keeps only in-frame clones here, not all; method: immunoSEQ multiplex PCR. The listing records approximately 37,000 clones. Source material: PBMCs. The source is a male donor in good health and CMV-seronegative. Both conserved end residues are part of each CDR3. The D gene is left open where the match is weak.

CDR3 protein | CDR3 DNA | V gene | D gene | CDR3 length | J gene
CASTIRERVAQPQHF | TGTGCCAGTACCATTCGAGAGAGGGTCGCGCAGCCCCAGCATTTT | TRBV19 | . | 15 | TRBJ1-5
CASSSLAGANSPLHF | TGTGCCAGCAGTTCCTTGGCGGGGGCTAATTCACCCCTCCACTTT | TRBV28 | . | 15 | TRBJ1-6
CASSLATGGGNQPQHF | TGTGCCAGCAGCTTGGCCACAGGGGGCGGCAATCAGCCCCAGCATTTT | TRBV5-6 | TRBD1 | 16 | TRBJ1-5
CASSYGFTSYEQYF | TGTGCCAGTAGTTACGGGTTCACCTCCTACGAGCAGTACTTC | TRBV19 | . | 14 | TRBJ2-7
CASSLAGGRTGELFF | TGTGCCAGCAGCTTGGCGGGGGGAAGGACCGGGGAGCTGTTTTTT | TRBV7-8 | TRBD2 | 15 | TRBJ2-2
CASSLGRSGQGPSEQYF | TGTGCCAGCAGTCTGGGGAGGAGCGGACAGGGCCCGAGTGAGCAGTACTTC | TRBV27 | TRBD1 | 17 | TRBJ2-7
CASSQDRENSPLHF | TGCGCCAGCAGCCAAGATCGAGAGAATTCACCCCTCCACTTT | TRBV4-1 | . | 14 | TRBJ1-6
CASSLALDSLSVYEQYF | TGCGCCAGCAGCTTGGCCCTGGACAGTCTAAGCGTCTACGAGCAGTACTTC | TRBV5-1 | . | 17 | TRBJ2-7
CASSPTGGSEQYF | TGTGCCAGCAGCCCAACGGGGGGGAGCGAGCAGTACTTC | TRBV7-9 | TRBD2 | 13 | TRBJ2-7
CASSMAGATNEKLFF | TGTGCCAGTAGTATGGCCGGAGCAACTAATGAAAAACTGTTTTTT | TRBV19 | . | 15 | TRBJ1-4
CASSPLTATEAFF | TGTGCCAGCAGCCCTCTGACAGCGACTGAAGCTTTCTTT | TRBV9 | . | 13 | TRBJ1-1